A selection of T cell receptor beta chains follows, all from one sample in a study of radiotherapy plus CTLA-4 blockade in lung cancer. Some clones are missing from TCRdb's copy, which holds only in-frame ones; the method was immunoSEQ multiplex PCR. The sample yields about 80,000 clones, about 84% seen once. Sequencing was performed on peripheral blood, taken from a patient treated with radiotherapy plus ipilimumab. The source is a human donor with non-small cell lung cancer who had stable disease on radiotherapy plus ipilimumab. Each CDR3 is given with its conserved first and last residue.

v_call: TRBV19
cdr3_length: 13
j_call: TRBJ2-5
cdr3_aa: CASSITGQETQYF

v_call: TRBV2
cdr3_length: 15
j_call: TRBJ2-2
cdr3_aa: CASSGTSGRVGELFF

v_call: TRBV2
cdr3_length: 13
j_call: TRBJ2-2
cdr3_aa: CASSRTGAGELFF

v_call: TRBV30
cdr3_length: 13
j_call: TRBJ2-7
cdr3_aa: CAWSVGPTYEQYF

v_call: TRBV6-4
cdr3_length: 13
j_call: TRBJ2-1
cdr3_aa: CASSFTNGGSQFF

v_call: TRBV7-9
cdr3_length: 16
j_call: TRBJ1-4
cdr3_aa: CASSAQTGAHNEKLFF

v_call: TRBV28
cdr3_length: 14
j_call: TRBJ1-1
cdr3_aa: CASSLTGVRTEAFF

v_call: TRBV9
cdr3_length: 15
j_call: TRBJ2-3
cdr3_aa: CASSADSYNTDTQYF

v_call: TRBV28
cdr3_length: 13
j_call: TRBJ2-2
cdr3_aa: CASGTLNTGELFF

v_call: TRBV7-9
cdr3_length: 15
j_call: TRBJ2-2
cdr3_aa: CASSPRGPRDGELFF

v_call: TRBV19
cdr3_length: 15
j_call: TRBJ1-5
cdr3_aa: CASSREVSSNQPQHF

v_call: TRBV28
cdr3_length: 15
j_call: TRBJ1-3
cdr3_aa: CASSYGTGVTDTIYF

v_call: TRBV6-6
cdr3_length: 15
j_call: TRBJ1-2
cdr3_aa: CASSSDDRVRDGYTF

v_call: TRBV10-2
cdr3_length: 16
j_call: TRBJ1-2
cdr3_aa: CASSKGQGANNYGYTF

v_call: TRBV19
cdr3_length: 15
j_call: TRBJ2-7
cdr3_aa: CASTPPRDRAYEQYF

v_call: TRBV6-1
cdr3_length: 16
j_call: TRBJ2-7
cdr3_aa: CASSEARRSQGSEQYF

v_call: TRBV6-1
cdr3_length: 12
j_call: TRBJ1-1
cdr3_aa: CASNSGYPEAFF

v_call: TRBV14
cdr3_length: 18
j_call: TRBJ1-1
cdr3_aa: CASSQTLGTGLWDTEAFF

v_call: TRBV9
cdr3_length: 17
j_call: TRBJ1-6
cdr3_aa: CASSARGQGSYNSPLHF

v_call: TRBV11-2
cdr3_length: 16
j_call: TRBJ2-3
cdr3_aa: CASSLDLQASTDTQYF

v_call: TRBV5-1
cdr3_length: 15
j_call: TRBJ2-2
cdr3_aa: CASSLGTGGTGELFF

v_call: TRBV2
cdr3_length: 13
j_call: TRBJ2-5
cdr3_aa: CASREEEGSTQYF

v_call: TRBV28
cdr3_length: 14
j_call: TRBJ2-7
cdr3_aa: CASSPGLQEYEQYF

v_call: TRBV30
cdr3_length: 14
j_call: TRBJ2-1
cdr3_aa: CAWGGALAYNEQFF

v_call: TRBV18
cdr3_length: 14
j_call: TRBJ2-5
cdr3_aa: CASSPRGGVETQYF

v_call: TRBV6-5
cdr3_length: 15
j_call: TRBJ2-3
cdr3_aa: CASSAIRTASDTQYF

v_call: TRBV5-5
cdr3_length: 14
j_call: TRBJ1-1
cdr3_aa: CASSLEGANTEAFF

v_call: TRBV27
cdr3_length: 12
j_call: TRBJ1-6
cdr3_aa: CASSRPNSPLHF

v_call: TRBV11-2
cdr3_length: 14
j_call: TRBJ1-1
cdr3_aa: CASSPPGQGLEAFF

v_call: TRBV6-1
cdr3_length: 13
j_call: TRBJ2-7
cdr3_aa: CASSWQGQYEQYF

v_call: TRBV23-1
cdr3_length: 15
j_call: TRBJ2-1
cdr3_aa: CASSQSKQADNEQFF

v_call: TRBV7-2
cdr3_length: 14
j_call: TRBJ1-1
cdr3_aa: CASRADSTNTEAFF

v_call: TRBV5-1
cdr3_length: 12
j_call: TRBJ2-5
cdr3_aa: CASGFVKETQYF

v_call: TRBV30
cdr3_length: 14
j_call: TRBJ1-5
cdr3_aa: CAWSTGQGNQPQHF

v_call: TRBV7-9
cdr3_length: 14
j_call: TRBJ2-2
cdr3_aa: CASSWGQNTGELFF

v_call: TRBV30
cdr3_length: 11
j_call: TRBJ2-2
cdr3_aa: CAWSGAGELFF

v_call: TRBV27
cdr3_length: 16
j_call: TRBJ1-5
cdr3_aa: CASSQAGGYSNQPQHF

v_call: TRBV7-9
cdr3_length: 13
j_call: TRBJ2-3
cdr3_aa: CASSFGSTDTQYF

v_call: TRBV5-1
cdr3_length: 14
j_call: TRBJ2-2
cdr3_aa: CASSLGTITGELFF

v_call: TRBV19
cdr3_length: 12
j_call: TRBJ2-7
cdr3_aa: CASSIGGYEQYF